The subject of this entry is one TCR beta chain. TCRdb keeps only in-frame clones here, not all; method: immunoSEQ multiplex PCR. The repertoire holds 55,000 to 75,000 clones, around 80% seen once, with roughly 18% in the top ten. This record belongs to a study of blood T cell repertoires in COVID-19. Study details: Collection of acute and convalescent COVID-19 samples took place in the United States, Italy and Spain. In each case, the material was cDNA or gDNA derived from T cells, B-cell-depleted T cells, or PBMCs.

The V gene's germline CDR1 is SNHLY and CDR2 FYNNEI. Unmatched junction bases numbered 7, after V lost 8 bases and J lost 2 bases. This CDR3 has 15 amino acids. The sequence was collected from a man between 65 and 85 years old who had recovered from COVID-19. The rearrangement joins TRBV2 to TRBJ2-5; 11 bases line up with TRBD1. The sample was peripheral blood. CDR3 sequence: CASDRDRGIQETQYF. The CDR3 bases are TGTGCCAGCGACCGGGACAGGGGGATTCAAGAGACCCAGTACTTC.